Only a few counts were recorded for the clone carrying this T cell receptor beta chain. Its target is unknown. RNA transcripts were the template for amplifying TCR beta CDR3 regions. RT-PCR in the first round (using the HTBI primer set) targeted the TCR CDR3. Using its own MiXCR run on the multiplex PCR reads, TCRdb lists one record per CDR3 protein. The data hold 500,000 to 800,000 distinct CDR3 sequences, with roughly 15% observed a single time. This CDR3 comprises 17 residues. Germline loops: CDR1 LGHNA, CDR2 YNFKEQ. V lost 0 bases to trimming and J lost 2 bases, with 16 bases between them. Enrolled ophthalmopathy patients presented with a Clinical Activity Score of at least 3, a NOSPECS grade of at least 4, and disease duration under 3 months. This sample was included in a study of T cells in Graves' hyperthyroidism and ophthalmopathy. Whole-study findings and limits: Appearing also in blood were most of the thyroid clonotypes expanded above 0.001. Model predictions of ophthalmopathy came a median approximately 6 months before onset.

Source material: blood. This TCR came from a woman aged 45-59 years with Graves' ophthalmopathy. V is TRBV4-2 and J is TRBJ1-1; D uncertain. The CDR3 reads CASSQDSRVGINTEAFF. DNA for the CDR3: TGTGCCAGCAGCCAAGATTCGAGGGTCGGGATAAACACTGAAGCTTTCTTT.